Presented here are 20 T cell receptor beta chains from one specimen sequenced in a study of OX40 agonist ivuxolimab in advanced cancers. Libraries were prepared by immunoSEQ multiplex PCR; TCRdb keeps only in-frame clonotypes and omits some of them. In the table there are several thousand clones, 86% of which are singletons. The sequencing used CD4+ or CD8+ T cells sorted from blood, collected in a trial of the OX40 agonist ivuxolimab. The source of these receptors is an adult with an advanced solid tumor such as melanoma, head and neck, liver or kidney cancer.

This chain links TRBV5-5 with TRBJ1-2, with 9 bases matching TRBD1. The CDR3 covers 14 residues. Germline-derived CDR1 and CDR2 are SGHKS and YYEKEE (reference sequence). Trimming removed 4 bases from V and 5 bases from J; junction bases left unmatched: 6. The DNA for the CDR3 is TGTGCCAGCAGCACAGGGGGCGCGCAGTATGGCTACACCTTC. Encoded protein: CASSTGGAQYGYTF.

The CDR3 DNA reads as TGTGCCAGCAGCGTTTTTACAGGGTTCCATGAGCAGTTCTTC. It codes for CASSVFTGFHEQFF. The chain employs TRBV5-6 and TRBJ2-1; the D gene is possibly TRBD1 (6 bases). CDR3 size: 14 residues. Trimming took off 4 bases at V and 8 bases at J, with 16 bases between the two ends. CDR1 is SGHDT, CDR2 YYEEEE, per germline.

This chain joins TRBV7-9 and TRBJ2-7, with 8 bases identical to TRBD2. The CDR3 length is 14 residues. V dropped 5 bases and J dropped 6; count of bases not matched to a gene: 9. Germline CDR1 and CDR2: SEHNR and FQNEAQ (reference sequence). CDR3 region: CASSHDGTSVEQYF. CDR3 DNA sequence: TGTGCCAGCAGCCACGACGGGACTAGTGTCGAGCAGTACTTC.

The gene calls are TRBV9 and TRBJ1-6; D is perhaps TRBD1 (6 bases). The V gene lost 3 bases and the J gene lost 2 bases, with 9 bases spanning the gap. The germline gives CDR1 SGDLS, CDR2 YYNGEE. The CDR3 is 15 residues long. The CDR3 DNA sequence: TGTGCCAGCAGCGCCGGACAGCCCTATAATTCACCCCTCCACTTT. It specifies CASSAGQPYNSPLHF. The variable domain in full, completed from reference TRBV9 and TRBJ1-6, reads DSGVTQTPKHLITATGQRVTLRCSPRSGDLSVYWYQQSLDQGLQFLIQYYNGEERAKGNILERFSAQQFPDLHSELNLSSLELGDSALYFCASSAGQPYNSPLHFGNGTRLTVT.

The chain carries TRBV10-1 and TRBJ2-2; D remains unclear. The CDR3 is 14 residues long. CDR1 and CDR2 from the germline V gene are WNHNN and SYGVQD (reference sequence). The V end was cut by 7 bases, the J end by 4 bases, with 13 bases between. CDR3 sequence: CASKWNGSTGELFF. CDR3 nucleotides: TGCGCCAGCAAATGGAACGGTAGCACCGGGGAGCTGTTTTTT.

This rearrangement joins TRBV2 to TRBJ2-2; possible D gene TRBD1, 5 bases. The V end was cut by 7 bases, the J end by 0 bases, with 12 bases between. CDR3 length equals 15 residues. Germline loops: CDR1 SNHLY, CDR2 FYNNEI. CDR3 residues: CASTLDNPNTGELFF. DNA of the CDR3: TGTGCCAGCACTTTGGACAACCCGAACACCGGGGAGCTGTTTTTT.

The chain links TRBV6-1 to TRBJ2-5; 12 bases are shared with TRBD2. This CDR3 is built from 14 residues. Looked up from germline, CDR1 is MNHNS and CDR2 is SASEGT. V was pared by 6 bases and J by 4 bases, with 3 bases of the junction left unmatched. The CDR3 loop reads CASRELAGGETQYF. The CDR3, as DNA: TGTGCCAGCAGGGAACTAGCGGGAGGAGAGACCCAGTACTTC.

J is TRBJ1-1 and V is TRBV18, with 7 bases identical to TRBD1. The CDR3 runs to 14 residues. V gave up 5 bases and J gave up 1 base; unmatched junction bases: 4. Germline values: CDR1 KGHSH, CDR2 LQKENI. The CDR3 loop reads CASSEQGRNTEAFF. DNA of the CDR3: TGTGCCAGCTCAGAACAGGGGAGGAACACTGAAGCTTTCTTT.

V usage is TRBV9 and J usage is TRBJ1-2; no reliable D call. In germline, CDR1 is SGDLS, CDR2 YYNGEE. The CDR3 consists of 15 residues. V shed 0 bases and J shed 4 bases, with 13 bases lying between them. The CDR3, as DNA: TGTGCCAGCAGCGTAGATGAAGGGTTATCCTATGGCTACACCTTC. This gives the protein CASSVDEGLSYGYTF.

The J gene is TRBJ2-7, the V gene TRBV6-5; possibly TRBD2 for D (5 bases). Deletions cut 6 bases from V and 3 bases from J, with 15 bases between. Germline V gives CDR1 MNHEY, CDR2 SVGAGI. CDR3 length equals 14 residues. CDR3 nucleotide sequence: TGTGCCAGCAGCCTCGACGGGAACCTCTACGAGCAGTACTTC. Its translation is CASSLDGNLYEQYF.

The chain has TRBV7-9 and TRBJ2-1; 7 nucleotides agree with TRBD2. The CDR3 is 14 residues long. The J segment lost 7 bases and the V segment lost 5 bases, leaving 8 bases of the junction unmatched. CDR1 is SEHNR and CDR2 is FQNEAQ in the germline V gene (reference sequence). CDR3 DNA: TGTGCCAGCAGCGCCGTGGGGGGGAGGAATGAGCAGTTCTTC. The encoded protein is CASSAVGGRNEQFF.

The J gene is TRBJ2-7, the V gene TRBV28, with a weak D call TRBD1 (5 bases). The CDR3 covers 16 residues. Germline loops: CDR1 MDHEN, CDR2 SYDVKM. V was shortened by 5 bases and J by 4 bases, with 21 bases between the two germline ends. CDR3 amino acids: CASSPWGRGLGYEQYF. In DNA, the CDR3 is TGTGCCAGCAGTCCCTGGGGCCGCGGCCTGGGATACGAGCAGTACTTC.

The chain joins TRBV7-2 to TRBJ1-5; 9 bases fit TRBD1. The CDR3 loop spans 15 amino acids. Germline assignment: CDR1 SGHTA and CDR2 FQGNSA. V dropped 4 bases and J dropped 6; count of bases not matched to a gene: 7. The CDR3 protein is CASSSQGAAVQPQHF. CDR3 sequence (DNA): TGTGCCAGCAGCTCACAGGGGGCTGCCGTTCAGCCCCAGCATTTT.

Points on this clone: Germline is not matched at one junction end, which may reflect a read error. The chain recombines TRBV7-7 with TRBJ2-3; 10 bases agree with TRBD2. The germline gives CDR1 SSHAT, CDR2 FNYEAQ (reference sequence). CDR3 length: 16 residues. Written as DNA, the CDR3 is TGTGCTAGCAGCTTAGCCGGGACTAGCGCCACAGATACGCAGTATTTT. It encodes CASSLAGTSATDTQYF. Supplemented by reference TRBV7-7 and TRBJ2-3, the full variable domain reads GAGVSQSPRYKVTKRGQDVTLRCDPISSHATLYWYQQALGQGPEFLTYFNYEAQPDKSGLPSDRFSAERPEGSISTLTIQRTEQRDSAMYRCASSLAGTSATDTQYFGPGTRLTVL.

The rearrangement joins TRBV5-6 to TRBJ2-3; D call uncertain. Germline assignment: CDR1 SGHDT and CDR2 YYEEEE. V lost 0 bases, J lost 2 bases, and 4 bases lay in between. The CDR3 covers 13 residues. CDR3 DNA sequence: TGTGCCAGCAGCTTGGCTTTCACAGATACGCAGTATTTT. As protein: CASSLAFTDTQYF.

V gene TRBV4-3 combines with J gene TRBJ1-6; 8 bases agree with TRBD1. The germline CDR1 and CDR2 sequences are LGHNA and YSLEER. The CDR3 has 15 residues. J was trimmed by 5 bases and V by 4 bases; bases with no gene match: 4. The CDR3 sequence is CASSLEQGDNSPLHF. The CDR3 DNA follows: TGCGCCAGCAGCCTGGAACAGGGGGATAATTCACCCCTCCACTTT.

The CDR3 sequence is CASSESYEQYF. The DNA for the CDR3 is TGTGCCAGTAGCGAGTCCTACGAGCAGTACTTC. The chain combines TRBV19 with TRBJ2-7; D not certain. V shed 6 bases and J shed 1 base, with 4 bases lying between them. The CDR3 is 11 residues long. CDR1 is LNHDA, CDR2 SQIVND, per germline (reference sequence). Full variable domain (missing parts from reference TRBV19 and TRBJ2-7): DGGITQSPKYLFRKEGQNVTLSCEQNLNHDAMYWYRQDPGQGLRLIYYSQIVNDFQKGDIAEGYSVSREKKESFPLTVTSAQKNPTAFYLCASSESYEQYFGPGTRLTVT.

This rearrangement joins TRBV30 to TRBJ2-2, with D possibly TRBD1 on 7 matching bases. CDR3 length: 16 residues. V was trimmed by 0 bases and J by 1 base, leaving 12 bases between them. Germline lookup yields CDR1 GTSNPN and CDR2 SVGIG (reference sequence). The CDR3 loop reads CAWSVGGTVNTGELFF. The CDR3 DNA sequence: TGTGCCTGGAGTGTTGGAGGGACAGTGAACACCGGGGAGCTGTTTTTT.

Only one count was recorded for this clone. The chain uses TRBV15 and TRBJ1-5; TRBD1 might be the D (6 bases). The germline V gene has CDR1 LNHNV and CDR2 YYDKDF (reference sequence). The CDR3 extends over 19 amino acids. V lost 0 bases and J lost 1, with 19 bases in between. The CDR3 protein is CATSRDNGRGFLSNQPQHF. The CDR3 nucleotides are TGTGCCACCAGCAGAGATAATGGCAGGGGATTTTTGAGCAATCAGCCCCAGCATTTT.

The V and J genes are TRBV21-1 and TRBJ2-7; the table assigns TRBD2, which was not confirmed against the DNA. TRBV21-1 is tagged as a pseudogene. This CDR3 is built from 14 residues. CDR3 in amino acids: CASSKARLDYEQYF. CDR3 bases: TGTGCCAGCAGCAAAGCACGACTAGATTACGAGCAGTACTTC.